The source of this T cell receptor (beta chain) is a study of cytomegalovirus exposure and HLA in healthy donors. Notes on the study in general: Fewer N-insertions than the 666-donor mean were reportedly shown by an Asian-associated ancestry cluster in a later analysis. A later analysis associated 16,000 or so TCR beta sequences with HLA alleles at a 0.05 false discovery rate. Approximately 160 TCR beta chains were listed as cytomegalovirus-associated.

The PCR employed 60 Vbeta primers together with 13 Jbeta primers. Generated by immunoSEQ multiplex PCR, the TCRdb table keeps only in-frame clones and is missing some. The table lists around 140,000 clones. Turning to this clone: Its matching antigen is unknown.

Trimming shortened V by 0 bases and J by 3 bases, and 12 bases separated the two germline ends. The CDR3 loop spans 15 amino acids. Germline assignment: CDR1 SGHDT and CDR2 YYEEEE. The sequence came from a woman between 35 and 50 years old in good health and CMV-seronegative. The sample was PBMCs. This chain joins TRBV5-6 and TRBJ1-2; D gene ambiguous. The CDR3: CASSLAGRPDYGYTF. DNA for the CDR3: TGTGCCAGCAGCTTGGCAGGCCGGCCCGACTATGGCTACACCTTC.